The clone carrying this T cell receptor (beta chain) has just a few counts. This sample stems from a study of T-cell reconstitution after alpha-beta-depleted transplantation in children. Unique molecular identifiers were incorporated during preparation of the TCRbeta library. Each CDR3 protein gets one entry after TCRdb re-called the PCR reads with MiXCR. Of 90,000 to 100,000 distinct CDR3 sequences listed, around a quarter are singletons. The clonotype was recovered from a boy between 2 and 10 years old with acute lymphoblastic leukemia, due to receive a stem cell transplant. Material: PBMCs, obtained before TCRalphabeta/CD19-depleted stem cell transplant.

CDR3 sequence (DNA): TGTGCCAGCAGTTTTCAGGGTACTGAAGCTTTCTTT. This sequence encodes CASSFQGTEAFF. J is TRBJ1-1 and V is TRBV12-3 or TRBV12-4, with D perhaps TRBD1 (5 bases). There are 12 residues in the CDR3. Trimming shortened V by 3 bases and J by 5 bases, and 7 bases separated the two germline ends.